The 9 T cell receptor delta chains reported below all come from one sample, sequenced in a study of gamma-delta chains in newborns, infants, children. TCRdb reprocessed the reads through CATT. The profile shows 4,000 to 4,500 delta-chain clones, less than 45% of them singletons. The specimen sequenced was blood. The source of these receptors is a child who received the measles vaccine.

This sequence joins TRDV1 and TRDJ1; 8 bases match TRDD3. The CDR3 spans 16 residues. J was trimmed by 1 base and V by 5 bases; bases with no gene match: 9. Germline V lookup: CDR1 TSWWSYY, CDR2 QGS. The CDR3 is CALGPSSWGSTDKLIF. The DNA of the CDR3 is TGTGCTCTTGGGCCTTCTAGCTGGGGGAGCACCGATAAACTCATCTTT.

Details on this clone: An end of the junction does not agree with germline; a read error may underlie this. This sequence joins TRDV1 and TRDJ1; 9 bases agree with TRDD2. Per germline, CDR1 TSWWSYY and CDR2 QGS. The length of the CDR3 is 20 residues. The CDR3 is CALGGLSLPTGDCFCDKLTF. The DNA of the CDR3 is TGTGCTCTTGGGGGACTCAGCCTTCCTACGGGGGATTGCTTCTGCGATAAACTCACCTTT.

This clone was observed a few times. The gene calls are TRDV1 and TRDJ1; TRDD3 matches 12 bases. This CDR3 spans 25 amino acids. Looked up from germline, CDR1 is TSWWSYY and CDR2 is QGS. After removal of 0 bases from V and 0 bases from J, the junction contained 26 bases not matched to a gene. The CDR3 reads CALGELGLVDWGILVPEWYTDKLIF. DNA of the CDR3: TGTGCTCTTGGGGAACTGGGGCTGGTTGACTGGGGGATACTAGTCCCCGAGTGGTACACCGATAAACTCATCTTT.

Comment on this clone: Other DNA sequences within the sample encode an identical CDR3. The chain recombines TRDV1 with TRDJ3; TRDD3 matches at 8 bases. Unmatched junction bases numbered 22, after V lost 6 bases and J lost 0 bases. The CDR3 totals 23 residues. CDR1 is TSWWSYY and CDR2 is QGS in the germline V gene. CDR3 coding DNA: TGTGCTCTTGGTCTAATAGGGCCAAGGGGATACCCCGAGGGCTCCTGGGACACCCGACAGATGTTTTTC. It is translated as CALGLIGPRGYPEGSWDTRQMFF.

The sample holds a few counts of this clone. J is TRDJ1 and V is TRDV3; TRDD3 aligns across 7 bases. Looked up from germline, CDR1 is TVYSNPD and CDR2 is GDNSRS (reference sequence). This CDR3 region has 20 residues. J was trimmed by 0 bases and V by 2 bases; bases with no gene match: 24. This chain's CDR3 is CAFGLLPGRWWGTDTDKLIF. The CDR3 bases are TGTGCCTTTGGTCTTCTTCCGGGTAGGTGGTGGGGGACTGACACCGATAAACTCATCTTT.

In regard to this clone: One end of the junction varies from germline; a read error may be responsible. The chain combines TRAV29/DV5 with TRDJ1, with TRDD3 identical over 10 bases. The CDR3 is 20 amino acids. Looked up from germline, CDR1 is NSMFDY and CDR2 is ISSIKDK. CDR3 sequence: CAARSFPHTGGFEPTDRLIF. The CDR3 DNA reads as TGTGCAGCAAGGAGTTTCCCACATACTGGGGGATTTGAACCAACCGATAGACTCATCTTT. Using reference TRAV29/DV5 and TRDJ1 for the parts outside the CDR3, the full variable domain is DQQVKQNSPSLSVQEGRISILNCDYTNSMFDYFLWYKKYPAEGPTFLISISSIKDKNEDGRFTVFLNKSAKHLSLHIVPSQPGDSAVYFCAARSFPHTGGFEPTDRLIFGKGTRVTVEP.

This clone was observed a handful of times. The genes are TRDV2 and TRDJ3; 10 bases are a match to TRDD3. From germline, CDR1 is GEAIGNYY and CDR2 EKD. CDR3 length equals 19 residues. The J segment lost 0 bases and the V segment lost 1 base, leaving 5 bases of the junction unmatched. The CDR3 nucleotides are TGTGCCTGTGACACTCTTACTGGGGGATTCTCCTGGGACACCCGACAGATGTTTTTC. As protein: CACDTLTGGFSWDTRQMFF.

V is TRDV1 and J is TRDJ1, with D tentatively TRDD2 or TRDD3 (6 bases each). The CDR3 extends over 21 amino acids. The germline CDR1 and CDR2 sequences are TSWWSYY and QGS. The germline V and J ends were trimmed by 0 bases and 0 bases, with 26 bases remaining between them. CDR3 sequence: CALGELRPFPLGTPYTDKLIF. CDR3 sequence (DNA): TGTGCTCTTGGGGAACTCCGCCCCTTCCCCCTGGGGACCCCGTACACCGATAAACTCATCTTT.

The V and J genes are TRDV3 and TRDJ1, with D perhaps matching TRDD3 (5 bases). Germline V gene lookup returns CDR1 TVYSNPD and CDR2 GDNSRS (reference sequence). With 1 base removed from V and 0 bases from J, the gap between germline ends came to 12 bases. The CDR3 sequence is 14 residues long. In DNA form, the CDR3 reads TGTGCCTTTACCGGGGGTCCGTACACCGATAAACTCATCTTT. This sequence encodes CAFTGGPYTDKLIF.